Shown below are 19 T cell receptor beta chains from a single sample sequenced in a study of T cell responses to AZD1222 COVID-19 vaccine. Here immunoSEQ multiplex PCR was the method, and the copy in TCRdb shows in-frame clones only, minus some. The sample lists around 130,000 clones, 91% occurring once. This specimen consisted of peripheral blood, obtained 28 days after the second dose of the MenACWY control vaccine. These receptors all stem from an adult who received the MenACWY meningococcal vaccine as a control.

This chain uses TRBV6-5 with TRBJ2-7; weak D call: TRBD1 (5 bases). The CDR3 sequence is 11 residues long. V lost 6 bases to trimming and J lost 3 bases, with 6 bases between them. Per germline, CDR1 MNHEY and CDR2 SVGAGI. For the CDR3, the DNA is TGTGCCAGCAGAGACAGCTACGAGCAGTACTTC. It yields the protein CASRDSYEQYF.

V and J are TRBV5-1 and TRBJ2-1, with TRBD2 identical over 7 bases. The germline V gene encodes CDR1 SGHRS and CDR2 YFSETQ. Trimming at V came to 5 bases and at J to 7 bases, leaving 12 bases not matched to a gene. The CDR3 runs 15 residues. The DNA of the CDR3 is TGCGCCAGCAGACCCGGGACTAAGGCGTTAAATGAGCAGTTCTTC. Protein sequence: CASRPGTKALNEQFF.

To note about this clone: A read error may account for a junction end that differs from germline. The chain joins TRBV3-1 (or the pseudogene TRBV3-2) to TRBJ2-5; the D gene is possibly TRBD2 (6 bases). Germline V lookup: CDR1 LGHDT, CDR2 YNNKEL (reference sequence). This CDR3 spans 15 amino acids. This CDR3 reads CATSYNPSGQETQYF. DNA of the CDR3: TGTGCCACCAGCTATAACCCAAGCGGGCAAGAGACCCAGTACTTC.

The chain couples TRBV7-2 to TRBJ1-4; 9 bases agree with TRBD1. This CDR3 region has 13 residues. The ends lost 8 bases at V and 8 bases at J; junction bases unmatched: 6. The germline V gene has CDR1 SGHTA and CDR2 FQGNSA. In DNA, the CDR3 is TGTGCCAGCCAAAGGACAGGGGAAGAAAAACTGTTTTTT. Protein sequence: CASQRTGEEKLFF.

The chain is built from TRBV4-3 and TRBJ1-4, with D tentatively TRBD1 (5 bases). Germline-derived CDR1 and CDR2 are LGHNA and YSLEER. V was shortened by 7 bases and J by 4 bases, with 13 bases between the two germline ends. This CDR3 has 14 amino acids. CDR3 sequence reads: CASKMDTYNEKLFF. The CDR3 nucleotides are TGCGCCAGCAAAATGGACACCTATAATGAAAAACTGTTTTTT.

This chain uses TRBV5-6 with TRBJ2-3; 8 bases are shared with TRBD1. The CDR3 extends over 15 amino acids. CDR1 and CDR2 (germline): SGHDT, YYEEEE. With V trimmed by 4 bases and J by 6 bases, 10 bases remained unmatched. The DNA for the CDR3 is TGTGCCAGCAGCAACGGGCGGGACAGGAGCGATACGCAGTATTTT. Residues: CASSNGRDRSDTQYF. Combining the CDR3 with reference TRBV5-6 and TRBJ2-3 gives the whole variable domain DAGVTQSPTHLIKTRGQQVTLRCSPKSGHDTVSWYQQALGQGPQFIFQYYEEEERQRGNFPDRFSGHQFPNYSSELNVNALLLGDSALYLCASSNGRDRSDTQYFGPGTRLTVL.

On this clone: The identical CDR3 is also encoded by other nucleotide sequences in the sample. V usage is TRBV7-8 and J usage is TRBJ2-7; 7 positions agree with TRBD2. Germline V gene data show CDR1 as SGHVS and CDR2 as FQNEAQ. The trim removed 0 bases at V and 2 bases at J, leaving 10 bases unmatched. The CDR3 is made up of 17 amino acids. In DNA, the CDR3 is TGTGCCAGCAGCTTAGCGTTGTCTAGCGGAGGGACCTACGAGCAGTACTTC. It yields the protein CASSLALSSGGTYEQYF.

The genes are TRBV7-2 and TRBJ2-5; 7 positions agree with TRBD1. This CDR3 contains 14 residues. V was pared by 5 bases and J by 2 bases, with 5 bases of the junction left unmatched. Germline CDR1 SGHTA, CDR2 FQGNSA. CDR3 bases: TGTGCCAGCAGCCTGGGGACAGCTCAAGAGACCCAGTACTTC. It yields the protein CASSLGTAQETQYF. Complete variable domain (other parts from reference TRBV7-2 and TRBJ2-5): GAGVSQSPSNKVTEKGKDVELRCDPISGHTALYWYRQSLGQGLEFLIYFQGNSAPDKSGLPSDRFSAERTGGSVSTLTIQRTQQEDSAVYLCASSLGTAQETQYFGPGTRLLVL.

This clone showed up just once. The chain employs TRBV15 and TRBJ2-1; D unclear. The germline V and J ends were trimmed by 1 base and 5 bases, with 6 bases remaining between them. From germline, CDR1 is LNHNV and CDR2 YYDKDF (reference sequence). This CDR3 is 13 amino acids long. The CDR3 DNA reads TGTGCCACCAGCAGAGGGCATAACAATGAGCAGTTCTTC. Encoded protein: CATSRGHNNEQFF. Based on the CDR3 plus reference TRBV15 and TRBJ2-1, the full variable domain is DAMVIQNPRYQVTQFGKPVTLSCSQTLNHNVMYWYQQKSSQAPKLLFHYYDKDFNNEADTPDNFQSRRPNTSFCFLDIRSPGLGDTAMYLCATSRGHNNEQFFGPGTRLTVL.

V gene TRBV30 combines with J gene TRBJ2-2; a possible D gene is TRBD1 (6 bases). Germline values: CDR1 GTSNPN, CDR2 SVGIG (reference sequence). CDR3 size: 13 residues. V lost 2 bases and J 6 bases, leaving 10 bases between the germline ends. The CDR3 sequence: CAWSLQGPGELFF. The CDR3 nucleotides are TGTGCCTGGAGTCTACAGGGTCCCGGGGAGCTGTTTTTT.

The chain recombines TRBV29-1 with TRBJ2-2; perhaps TRBD1 as D (6 bases). Per the germline V gene, CDR1 is SQVTM and CDR2 is ANQGSEA. The length of the CDR3 is 16 residues. V gave up 3 bases and J gave up 5 bases, with 19 bases separating them. CDR3 bases: TGCAGCGTTGAGGGAGACGACAGGACGCGAACCGGGGAGCTGTTTTTT. This translates into CSVEGDDRTRTGELFF.

The V call is TRBV7-2, the J call TRBJ2-7; 11 bases line up with TRBD2. J gave up 2 bases and V 0 bases, and 3 bases lay outside the gene matches. Germline assignment: CDR1 SGHTA and CDR2 FQGNSA. The CDR3 sequence is 16 residues long. The DNA of the CDR3 is TGTGCCAGCAGCTTAGCGGGGACTAGCGGAACCTACGAGCAGTACTTC. Translation: CASSLAGTSGTYEQYF.

The CDR3 DNA reads TGTGCCAGCAGCTTAGTGGCTCAAGAGTATGGCTACACCTTC. Encoded protein: CASSLVAQEYGYTF. This chain connects TRBV11-2 to TRBJ1-2; no clear D. The CDR3 runs 14 residues. V lost 1 base, J lost 5 bases, and 11 bases lay in between. Germline lookup yields CDR1 SGHAT and CDR2 FQNNGV.

The CDR3 sequence: CSASRASGGDYNEQFF. CDR3 in DNA: TGCAGTGCTAGTAGGGCTAGCGGGGGGGATTACAATGAGCAGTTCTTC. The J gene is TRBJ2-1, the V gene TRBV20-1; TRBD2 matches at 12 bases. CDR1 and CDR2 from the germline V gene are DFQATT and SNEGSKA (reference sequence). The CDR3 runs to 16 residues. With 3 bases clipped from V and 4 bases from J, the junction kept 7 bases outside the gene matches.

This sequence joins TRBV4-3 and TRBJ2-7; D remains ambiguous. The CDR3 is 15 residues long. Trimming took off 0 bases at V and 2 bases at J, with 11 bases between the two ends. Germline-derived CDR1 and CDR2 are LGHNA and YSLEER. CDR3 DNA: TGCGCCAGCAGCCAAGAGCCGGCAGAAACCTACGAGCAGTACTTC. This translates into CASSQEPAETYEQYF.

The chain couples TRBV19 to TRBJ2-7; TRBD2 agrees at 7 bases. The germline V gene has CDR1 LNHDA and CDR2 SQIVND (reference sequence). The CDR3 totals 15 residues. The V gene end was trimmed by 2 bases and the J gene end by 3 bases; junction bases not matched to a gene: 7. CDR3 sequence: CASSIPRAGIYEQYF. CDR3 bases: TGTGCCAGTAGTATACCACGAGCGGGGATCTACGAGCAGTACTTC.

V usage is TRBV21-1 and J usage is TRBJ1-4; no check of the table's D call, TRBD1, against the DNA was made. TRBV21-1 is an annotated pseudogene. CDR3 length: 15 amino acids. The CDR3 region is CASSIKDRGLEKLFF. The CDR3 nucleotides read TGTGCCAGCAGCATAAAAGACAGGGGGCTTGAAAAACTGTTTTTT.

This chain uses TRBV5-1 with TRBJ2-3, with 8 bases aligning to TRBD2. The germline V gene has CDR1 SGHRS and CDR2 YFSETQ. The CDR3 contains 16 residues. The J segment lost 3 bases and the V segment lost 4 bases, leaving 10 bases of the junction unmatched. The CDR3 loop is CASSPPGTRYTDTQYF. DNA for the CDR3: TGCGCCAGCAGCCCCCCCGGGACTAGGTATACAGATACGCAGTATTTT.

The V and J genes are TRBV28 and TRBJ2-1; D uncertain. This CDR3 spans 18 amino acids. Germline-derived CDR1 and CDR2 are MDHEN and SYDVKM. Trimming took off 6 bases at V and 0 bases at J, with 21 bases between the two ends. The CDR3 sequence: CASSNPLAKRGSYNEQFF. For the CDR3, the DNA is TGTGCCAGCAGCAACCCCTTGGCCAAGCGAGGCTCCTACAATGAGCAGTTCTTC.